Following are 26 T cell receptor beta chains from one sample sequenced in a study of T cells after yellow fever vaccination. TCRdb fed the 5' RACE reads into MiXCR, producing one record per CDR3 protein. Among fewer than 350,000 distinct CDR3 sequences listed, around 4.5% were seen once. Sequencing used PBMCs, obtained 15 days after the yellow fever booster vaccination. The receptors were sampled from a young man who received the YFV17D yellow fever vaccine.

This clonotype was found many times. The chain combines TRBV10-3 with TRBJ1-1, with a possible D match to TRBD1 (5 bases). Looked up from germline, CDR1 is ENHRY and CDR2 is SYGVKD. Trimming took off 10 bases at V and 2 bases at J, with 23 bases between the two ends. This CDR3 has 16 residues. CDR3 protein: CATLAPGDRLNTEAFF. The CDR3 bases are TGTGCCACCTTGGCCCCAGGTGACAGACTTAACACTGAAGCTTTCTTT.

This clonotype has at least ten counts. The V call is TRBV20-1, the J call TRBJ2-1, with D possibly being TRBD1 or TRBD2 (6 bases each). The ends were cut back, 3 bases at V and 9 bases at J, with 12 bases in the middle. CDR3 length equals 12 residues. Germline V CDR1 and CDR2: DFQATT, SNEGSKA (reference sequence). In nucleotides, the CDR3 is TGCAGTGCTAGGAAGGGGGGAATTGAGCAGTTCTTC. The encoded protein is CSARKGGIEQFF.

In this sample, this clonotype turned up many times. A junction boundary mismatches the germline segment, possibly from a read error. The rearrangement uses TRBV29-1 and TRBJ1-4, with D uncertain. CDR1 and CDR2 from the germline V gene are SQVTM and ANQGSEA. This CDR3 comprises 16 residues. This CDR3 reads CSVGSSYTGADEELFF. The CDR3 DNA reads as TGCAGCGTTGGCTCAAGCTACACCGGCGCGGATGAAGAACTGTTTTTT.

V and J are TRBV20-1 and TRBJ2-7; TRBD1 might be the D (6 bases). From germline, CDR1 is DFQATT and CDR2 SNEGSKA (reference sequence). The CDR3 length is 14 residues. Between the trimmed V and J ends, which lost 6 bases and 2 bases, there was a span of 17 bases. CDR3 loop: CSAARQGSPYEQYV. The DNA of the CDR3 is TGCAGTGCGGCCAGGCAGGGGTCCCCCTACGAGCAGTACGTC.

This clonotype has more than one count but fewer than ten. The chain couples TRBV4-1 to TRBJ1-1; 9 bases fit TRBD1. From germline, CDR1 is MGHRA and CDR2 YSYEKL. The CDR3 extends over 11 amino acids. Unmatched junction bases numbered 3, after V lost 4 bases and J lost 12 bases. The CDR3 is CASSRDRVTFF. For the CDR3, the DNA is TGCGCCAGCAGCCGGGACAGGGTAACTTTCTTT.

This clonotype has more than one count but fewer than ten. The chain is built from TRBV5-5 and TRBJ1-2; D is unresolved. Trimming stripped 1 base from V and 1 base from J, with 5 bases between. Germline CDR1 reads SGHKS; CDR2 reads YYEKEE (reference sequence). The CDR3 covers 13 residues. The CDR3 sequence: CASSLWVNYGYTF. The CDR3 DNA sequence: TGTGCCAGCAGCTTGTGGGTTAACTATGGCTACACCTTC.

This clonotype has ten or more counts. V and J are TRBV20-1 and TRBJ2-4; D unresolved. The CDR3 is made up of 13 amino acids. V was pared by 7 bases and J by 0 bases, with 10 bases between. The V gene's germline CDR1 is DFQATT and CDR2 SNEGSKA (reference sequence). The CDR3 loop reads CSVPSIAKNIQYF. DNA of the CDR3: TGCAGTGTCCCGTCGATAGCCAAAAACATTCAGTACTTC.

This sequence joins TRBV7-2 and TRBJ2-7, with D unresolved. The CDR3 length is 12 residues. V was pared by 4 bases and J by 5 bases, with 9 bases between. Germline assignment: CDR1 SGHTA and CDR2 FQGNSA. The CDR3 DNA reads as TGTGCCAGCAGCTACCGACGGGACGAGCAGTACGTC. Protein: CASSYRRDEQYV.

The gene calls are TRBV5-1 and TRBJ1-2; D remains unclear. This CDR3 has 19 amino acids. Between the trimmed V and J ends, which lost 0 bases and 6 bases, there was a span of 27 bases. The germline CDR1 and CDR2 sequences are SGHRS and YFSETQ. The CDR3 reads CASSLDPALASSGRNGYTF. The CDR3, as DNA: TGCGCCAGCAGCTTGGATCCGGCGTTGGCGTCTTCAGGAAGAAATGGCTACACCTTC.

The sample holds a few counts of this clonotype. V is TRBV5-1 and J is TRBJ1-1; a weak D match, TRBD1 (6 bases). Germline CDR1 is SGHRS and CDR2 is YFSETQ. The V end was cut by 4 bases, the J end by 6 bases, with 16 bases between. The CDR3 length is 14 residues. CDR3 DNA sequence: TGCGCCAGCAGCCTGGAGGGGGGCGATCCTGAAGCTTTCTTT. Protein sequence: CASSLEGGDPEAFF.

The J gene is TRBJ1-6, the V gene TRBV12-3 or TRBV12-4; perhaps TRBD1 as D (6 bases). This CDR3 is built from 14 residues. The ends were cut back, 5 bases at V and 6 bases at J, with 11 bases in the middle. The CDR3 is CASSQTGGNSPLHF. The DNA of the CDR3 is TGTGCCAGCAGTCAGACAGGAGGTAATTCACCCCTCCACTTT.

The CDR3 region is CASSAAKRGFYNEQFF. The CDR3 nucleotides read TGTGCCAGCAGCGCGGCGAAGCGGGGGTTCTACAATGAGCAGTTCTTC. The rearrangement joins TRBV7-9 to TRBJ2-1; 8 nucleotides align to TRBD2. The CDR3 spans 16 residues. J was trimmed by 3 bases and V by 5 bases; bases with no gene match: 9. Germline CDR1 reads SEHNR; CDR2 reads FQNEAQ (reference sequence).

As concerns this clonotype: A read error may account for a junction end that differs from germline. The chain is built from TRBV7-8 and TRBJ2-7; D unresolved. Germline V CDR1 and CDR2: SGHVS, FQNEAQ. There are 12 residues in the CDR3. The CDR3 DNA reads TGTGCCAGCAGCGTAGCTAGCTACGAGCAGTACTTC. Encoded protein: CASSVASYEQYF. Full variable domain (outside the CDR3, taken from reference TRBV7-8 and TRBJ2-7): GAGVSQSPRYKVAKRGQDVALRCDPISGHVSLFWYQQALGQGPEFLTYFQNEAQLDKSGLPSDRFFAERPEGSVSTLKIQRTQQEDSAVYLCASSVASYEQYFGPGTRLTVT.

This clonotype was recorded many times. The chain combines TRBV7-2 with TRBJ2-7, with D maybe TRBD1 (5 bases). This CDR3 contains 13 residues. Trimming left V 0 bases short and J 2 bases short, with 5 bases between. CDR1 SGHTA and CDR2 FQGNSA come from the germline V gene. CDR3 amino acids: CASSLARAYEQYF. CDR3 DNA sequence: TGTGCCAGCAGCTTAGCCAGGGCCTACGAGCAGTACTTC.

With regard to this clonotype: A much bigger clone sits one base away, suggesting this may be a read error. V and J are TRBV5-6 and TRBJ2-5; 10 bases are a match to TRBD2. In germline, CDR1 is SGHDT, CDR2 YYEEEE. This CDR3 has 15 amino acids. The CDR3 DNA is TGTGCCAGCAGCTTGCCTAGCGGGGGTGAAGAGGCCCAGTACTTC. Translating gives CASSLPSGGEEAQYF.

The table lists this clonotype with many counts. V usage is TRBV7-2 and J usage is TRBJ2-5; D call uncertain. CDR1 and CDR2 (germline): SGHTA, FQGNSA. The CDR3 sequence is 13 residues long. The germline V and J ends were trimmed by 4 bases and 4 bases, with 10 bases remaining between them. CDR3 nucleotides: TGTGCCAGCAGCTCTTCGTGGGGAGAGACCCAGTACTTC. Its translation: CASSSSWGETQYF.

The gene calls are TRBV5-1 and TRBJ1-4; no clear D gene. V lost 1 base to trimming and J lost 6 bases, with 10 bases between them. Per the germline V gene, CDR1 is SGHRS and CDR2 is YFSETQ. CDR3 length: 14 residues. The CDR3 coding sequence is TGCGCCAGCAGCTTGTCGGGAGAGGATGAAAAACTGTTTTTT. This gives the protein CASSLSGEDEKLFF. Looking up the rest from reference TRBV5-1 and TRBJ1-4 gives the full variable domain: KAGVTQTPRYLIKTRGQQVTLSCSPISGHRSVSWYQQTPGQGLQFLFEYFSETQRNKGNFPGRFSGRQFSNSRSEMNVSTLELGDSALYLCASSLSGEDEKLFFGSGTQLSVL.

This clonotype was seen many times. The chain couples TRBV29-1 to TRBJ1-5; no clear D. The CDR3 spans 18 residues. Germline CDR1 is SQVTM and CDR2 is ANQGSEA. The V gene lost 3 bases and the J gene lost 7 bases, with 28 bases spanning the gap. The CDR3 nucleotides read TGCAGCGTTGACCTCCTCCCGTTTTCCCGGGCCGGAGGGCAGCCCCAGCATTTT. Amino acids: CSVDLLPFSRAGGQPQHF.

Here the CDR3 DNA reads TGTGCCAGCTCAACCACGGGACGTGGCTACACCTTC. Protein product: CASSTTGRGYTF. The chain employs TRBV18 and TRBJ1-2; TRBD1 might be the D (5 bases). This CDR3 region has 12 residues. Looked up from germline, CDR1 is KGHSH and CDR2 is LQKENI. The V end lost 5 bases, the J end lost 7 bases, and 11 bases lay between the germline ends. The full variable domain, with the rest looked up from reference TRBV18 and TRBJ1-2, is NAGVMQNPRHLVRRRGQEARLRCSPMKGHSHVYWYRQLPEEGLKFMVYLQKENIIDESGMPKERFSAEFPKEGPSILRIQQVVRGDSAAYFCASSTTGRGYTFGSGTRLTVV.

This clonotype was counted between two and nine times. As DNA, the CDR3 is TGCGCCAGCAGTCGCCGAAGGGGGCGCGGTGAAAAACTGTTTTTT. Translated: CASSRRRGRGEKLFF. The chain is built from TRBV5-1 and TRBJ1-4; 7 bases line up with TRBD1. This CDR3 spans 15 amino acids. Trimming took 5 bases from V and 7 from J; bases not matched to a gene: 11. Germline assignment: CDR1 SGHRS and CDR2 YFSETQ.

Ten or more counts support this clonotype. J is TRBJ2-1 and V is TRBV6-5; D gene uncertain. From germline, CDR1 is MNHEY and CDR2 SVGAGI. Trimming shortened V by 0 bases and J by 4 bases, and 19 bases separated the two germline ends. CDR3 length: 18 residues. The CDR3 loop reads CASSYSTPRHLAYNEQFF. DNA for the CDR3: TGTGCCAGCAGTTACTCGACGCCCCGGCATTTGGCTTACAATGAGCAGTTCTTC.

V gene TRBV4-1 combines with J gene TRBJ2-5, with no clear D. The V gene lost 4 bases and the J gene lost 2 bases, with 14 bases spanning the gap. The CDR3 sequence is 15 residues long. Germline CDR1 and CDR2: MGHRA and YSYEKL. The CDR3 DNA reads as TGCGCCAGCAGCCTGGTTATGTACGGGCAAGAGACCCAGTACTTC. It encodes CASSLVMYGQETQYF.

The gene calls are TRBV5-4 and TRBJ2-3; D unclear. The CDR3 runs to 15 residues. Per germline, CDR1 SGHNT and CDR2 YYREEE (reference sequence). V dropped 4 bases and J dropped 3 bases, with 15 bases sitting between them. CDR3 coding DNA: TGTGCCAGCAGCCCGCCCCCTATGCAGACAGATACGCAGTATTTT. Translating it yields CASSPPPMQTDTQYF.

The genes are TRBV7-9 and TRBJ1-4; 7 bases match TRBD1. Germline V CDR1 and CDR2: SEHNR, FQNEAQ (reference sequence). V was pared by 5 bases and J by 5 bases, with 11 bases of the junction left unmatched. The CDR3 totals 16 residues. The CDR3 spells CASSDRDRAVNEKLFF. CDR3 bases: TGTGCCAGCAGCGACCGGGACAGAGCGGTGAATGAAAAACTGTTTTTT.

The J gene is TRBJ1-2, the V gene TRBV7-2; weak D call: TRBD1 (5 bases). CDR3 length: 14 residues. With 1 base removed from V and 11 bases from J, the gap between germline ends came to 17 bases. Germline V CDR1 and CDR2: SGHTA, FQGNSA. CDR3 loop: CASSLGGSGFYYTF. CDR3 DNA: TGTGCCAGCAGCTTAGGGGGGTCGGGTTTCTATTACACCTTC.

Concerning this clonotype: With a much larger clone just one base away, this may be a read error. This chain links TRBV20-1 with TRBJ2-1; D call uncertain. The CDR3 is 13 amino acids. Germline-derived CDR1 and CDR2 are DFQATT and SNEGSKA (reference sequence). CDR3 nucleotides: TGCAGTGCTGCGTGGCTCCTCAACAATCAGCAGTTCTTC. Its protein product is CSAAWLLNNQQFF.